These 11 T cell receptor beta chains were sequenced from one sample in a study of molecular identifiers for immune sequencing clone quantification. TCRdb processed the PCR reads anew with MiXCR; each CDR3 protein has one entry. Among 50,000 to 65,000 distinct CDR3 sequences listed, under 30% were seen once. The sequenced sample was naive CD8+ T cells from blood, with Jurkat cell RNA spiked in. Subset here: FACS-sorted CD8+CD4-CCR7+CD45RA+ naive T cells. Receptor source: a human donor in good health. Some libraries in this study had Jurkat cell RNA spiked in.

The chain links TRBV5-8 to TRBJ1-4; possibly TRBD1 for D (5 bases). The germline V and J ends were trimmed by 4 bases and 12 bases, with 28 bases remaining between them. Germline V lookup: CDR1 SGHTS, CDR2 YDEGEE. The CDR3 runs to 17 residues. CDR3 loop: CASSPAPGPRGYEQLFF. The CDR3 DNA is TGTGCCAGCAGCCCCGCCCCCGGGCCTCGGGGCTACGAACAACTGTTTTTT.

The chain uses TRBV6-2 or TRBV6-3 and TRBJ1-5, with 12 bases identical to TRBD1. The germline gives CDR1 MNHEY, CDR2 SVGEGT. V shed 5 bases, J shed 2 bases, and the junction held 13 bases outside the gene matches. The CDR3 loop spans 19 amino acids. The CDR3 loop reads CASSGPGQGARIGNQPQHF. The CDR3 nucleotides are TGTGCCAGCAGTGGACCGGGACAGGGGGCGCGGATTGGCAATCAGCCCCAGCATTTT.

Worth noting for this clonotype: A much larger clone is a single base away; this may be a read error. V is TRBV2 and J is TRBJ2-7; 7 bases match TRBD1. CDR1 and CDR2 from the germline V gene are SNHLY and FYNNEI. After removal of 4 bases from V and 10 bases from J, the junction contained 13 bases not matched to a gene. The CDR3 sequence is 14 residues long. The CDR3 DNA is TGTGCCAGCAGTGCTTTCGACAGGGATCTACGTCAGTACTTC. Translated: CASSAFDRDLRQYF. The whole variable domain, filled in from reference TRBV2 and TRBJ2-7, reads EPEVTQTPSHQVTQMGQEVILRCVPISNHLYFYWYRQILGQKVEFLVSFYNNEISEKSEIFDDQFSVERPDGSNFTLKIRSTKLEDSAMYFCASSAFDRDLRQYFGPGTRLTVT.

As regards this clonotype: A much bigger clone sits one base away, suggesting this may be a read error. This rearrangement joins TRBV7-6 to TRBJ2-7; D is uncertain. Deletions cut 5 bases from V and 2 bases from J, with 10 bases between. Germline V lookup: CDR1 SGHVS, CDR2 FNYEAQ. The CDR3 extends over 13 amino acids. The CDR3 loop is CASSAGSPYEQYF. The CDR3 DNA is TGTGCCAGCAGCGCCGGAAGCCCCTACGAGCAGTACTTC.

In regard to this clonotype: A clone one base away is much larger, so this may be a read error. Because it lacks the conserved phenylalanine or tryptophan at the end, this CDR3 is likely a read error. The rearrangement uses TRBV19 and TRBJ2-7; TRBD1 agrees at 10 bases. Germline assignment: CDR1 LNHDA and CDR2 SQIVND (reference sequence). J lost 2 bases, V lost 0 bases, and 1 base had no gene match. CDR3 length: 15 residues. In DNA, the CDR3 is TGTGCCAGTAGTATAGATGGGACAGGGGCCTACGAGCAGTACCTC. Protein: CASSIDGTGAYEQYL.

V usage is TRBV27 and J usage is TRBJ1-6; 8 nucleotides match TRBD1. The trim removed 6 bases at V and 10 bases at J, leaving 8 bases unmatched. Germline V gene data show CDR1 as MNHEY and CDR2 as SMNVEV (reference sequence). This CDR3 is built from 14 residues. CDR3 amino acids: CASRGATGVSPLHF. The CDR3 DNA is TGTGCCAGCAGAGGGGCGACAGGGGTATCACCCCTCCACTTT.

This clonotype was observed many times. This chain connects TRBV11-2 to TRBJ2-7; D is undetermined. Deletions cut 3 bases from V and 4 bases from J, with 7 bases between. CDR3 size: 12 residues. Germline V lookup: CDR1 SGHAT, CDR2 FQNNGV. The CDR3 is CASSLGAYEQYF. CDR3 coding DNA: TGTGCCAGCAGCTTGGGTGCGTACGAGCAGTACTTC.

There are a few counts of this clonotype. The rearrangement links TRBV21-1 to TRBJ2-7; TRBD1 is the table's D call and was not checked against the DNA. TRBV21-1 is a pseudogene. The CDR3 contains 19 residues. CDR3 amino acids: CASSKNSSTGGAGYYEQYF. The DNA of the CDR3 is TGTGCCAGCAGCAAAAACTCGTCGACAGGGGGCGCGGGGTACTACGAGCAGTACTTC.

This clonotype was recorded once. A much larger clonotype is one base distant, so this may be a read error. The V call is TRBV21-1, the J call TRBJ2-7; the table gives TRBD1 as D, unverified against the DNA. TRBV21-1 is tagged as a pseudogene. The CDR3 is 16 residues long. The CDR3 here is CASSSSPRASSHEQYF. As DNA, the CDR3 is TGTGCCAGCAGCTCAAGCCCCAGGGCAAGCTCCCACGAGCAGTACTTC.

This clonotype appeared many times. The chain carries TRBV4-3 and TRBJ1-5; tentatively, D is TRBD1 (6 bases). V dropped 2 bases and J dropped 3 bases, with 17 bases sitting between them. The CDR3 length is 17 residues. Germline V gene lookup returns CDR1 LGHNA and CDR2 YSLEER. The CDR3 protein is CASSQTLGTGYNQPQHF. The DNA for the CDR3 is TGCGCCAGCAGCCAAACTTTGGGAACAGGGTACAATCAGCCCCAGCATTTT.

A word on this clonotype: A read error may be the cause here, since a much bigger clone is one base away. The genes are TRBV6-1 and TRBJ1-1; a weak D match, TRBD1 (5 bases). The CDR3 loop spans 15 amino acids. Germline loops: CDR1 MNHNS, CDR2 SASEGT. CDR3 in amino acids: CASGELIRGGTEAFF. DNA for the CDR3: TGTGCCAGCGGTGAACTTATTAGGGGCGGAACTGAAGCTTTCTTT.